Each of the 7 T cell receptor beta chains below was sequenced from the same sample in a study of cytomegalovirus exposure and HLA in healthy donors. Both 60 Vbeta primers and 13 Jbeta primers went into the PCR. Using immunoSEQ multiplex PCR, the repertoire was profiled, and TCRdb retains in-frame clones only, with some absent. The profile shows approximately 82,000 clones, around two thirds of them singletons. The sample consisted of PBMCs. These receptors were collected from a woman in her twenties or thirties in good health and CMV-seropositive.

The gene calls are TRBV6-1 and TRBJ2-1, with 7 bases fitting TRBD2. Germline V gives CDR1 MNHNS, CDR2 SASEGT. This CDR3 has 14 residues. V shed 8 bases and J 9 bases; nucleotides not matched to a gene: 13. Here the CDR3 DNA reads TGTGCCAGCTCTACTAGCGTCCTTACACCTGAGCAGTTCTTC. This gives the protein CASSTSVLTPEQFF.

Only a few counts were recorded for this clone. Here the CDR3 reads CASSVVAVPNYGYTF. CDR3 DNA: TGTGCCAGCAGCGTAGTGGCAGTACCTAACTATGGCTACACCTTC. The J gene is TRBJ1-2, the V gene TRBV9; no firm D call. V was shortened by 0 bases and J by 0 bases, with 9 bases between the two germline ends. CDR3 length equals 15 residues. The germline CDR1 and CDR2 sequences are SGDLS and YYNGEE.

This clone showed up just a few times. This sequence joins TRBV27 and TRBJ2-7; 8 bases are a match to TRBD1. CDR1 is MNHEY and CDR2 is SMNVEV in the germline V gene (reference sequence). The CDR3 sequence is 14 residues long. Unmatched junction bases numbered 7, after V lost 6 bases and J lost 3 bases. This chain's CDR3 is CASSPLDRDYEQYF. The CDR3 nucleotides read TGTGCCAGCAGCCCCTTGGACAGGGACTACGAGCAGTACTTC.

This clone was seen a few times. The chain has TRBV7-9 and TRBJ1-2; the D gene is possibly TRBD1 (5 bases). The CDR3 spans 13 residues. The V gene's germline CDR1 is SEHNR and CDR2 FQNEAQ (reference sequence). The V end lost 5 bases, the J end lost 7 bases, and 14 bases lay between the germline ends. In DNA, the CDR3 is TGTGCCAGCAGCACGCAAGGGGTTGCTGGCTACACCTTC. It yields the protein CASSTQGVAGYTF.

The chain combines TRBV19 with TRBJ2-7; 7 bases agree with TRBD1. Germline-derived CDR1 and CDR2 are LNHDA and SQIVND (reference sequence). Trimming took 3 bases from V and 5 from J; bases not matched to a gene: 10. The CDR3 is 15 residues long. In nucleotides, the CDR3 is TGTGCCAGTAGTATTTCAGGGGGTTTCAACAACGAGCAGTACTTC. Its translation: CASSISGGFNNEQYF.

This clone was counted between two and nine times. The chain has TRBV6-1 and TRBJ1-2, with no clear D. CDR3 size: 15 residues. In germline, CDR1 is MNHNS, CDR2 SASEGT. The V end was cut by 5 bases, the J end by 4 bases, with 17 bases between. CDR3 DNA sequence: TGTGCCAGCAGTCGATACGGGTCTACTAGCTATGGCTACACCTTC. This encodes CASSRYGSTSYGYTF.

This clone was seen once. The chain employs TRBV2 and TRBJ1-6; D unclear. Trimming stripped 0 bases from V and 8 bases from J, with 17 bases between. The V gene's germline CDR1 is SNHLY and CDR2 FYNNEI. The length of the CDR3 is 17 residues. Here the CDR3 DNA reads TGTGCCAGCAGTGAAGCGCTTCGGGATACCGGGGATTCACCCCTCCACTTT. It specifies CASSEALRDTGDSPLHF.